These T cell receptor beta chains were read from a single sample in a study of control samples from healthy donors and cancer patients. The method was immunoSEQ multiplex PCR; TCRdb's version includes in-frame clones alone and lacks a portion of them. The sample includes about 77,000 clones, 85% to 95% of them seen just once. Sequencing input: blood. The origin of the receptors is a woman in her sixties or seventies in good health. The CDR3 runs from the conserved cysteine through the conserved F or W. The D gene is left open where the match is weak. A clone size is listed for some rows: how often the clone was seen (once, few, many), or a class if it is expanded.

D | J | size | V | DNA | CDR3
. | TRBJ2-1 | few | TRBV7-3 | TGTGCCAGCAGCCGTTATCTAGCGCCCCTCCAGCAGTTCTTC | CASSRYLAPLQQFF
TRBD2 | TRBJ2-5 | . | TRBV6-2/TRBV6-3 | TGTGCCAGCAGTTACAGCCGTCGACTAGCGGGGCAAGAGACCCAGTACTTC | CASSYSRRLAGQETQYF
. | TRBJ2-3 | . | TRBV28 | TGTGCCAGCAGTTTCTCGGCAGGAATCACAGATACGCAGTATTTT | CASSFSAGITDTQYF
. | TRBJ1-4 | . | TRBV28 | TGTGCCAGCAGTTTAACCGTCCAAAAACTGTTTTTT | CASSLTVQKLFF
. | TRBJ1-2 | . | TRBV28 | TGTGCCAGCAGTTTAATCCGGTACCAGGGCTACACCTTC | CASSLIRYQGYTF
. | TRBJ2-1 | . | TRBV7-2 | TGTGCCAGCAGCACCAGGGGATACGAGCAGTTCTTC | CASSTRGYEQFF
. | TRBJ2-7 | . | TRBV18 | TGTGCCAGCTCACCAGTAGAAAAGGAAGGCGAGCAGTACTTC | CASSPVEKEGEQYF
. | TRBJ2-3 | . | TRBV5-1 | TGCGCCAGCAGCTTGGCGGACGGGGCTTATACGCAGTATTTT | CASSLADGAYTQYF
TRBD2 | TRBJ2-2 | . | TRBV11-2 | TGTGCCAGCAGCTTATTACCTAGCGGGAGAAGGGGCGGGCAGCTGTTTTTT | CASSLLPSGRRGGQLFF
TRBD1 | TRBJ2-3 | . | TRBV30 | TGTGCCTGGAGTGTAGGGGACAGGGTCACAGATACGCAGTATTTT | CAWSVGDRVTDTQYF
. | TRBJ1-5 | . | TRBV27 | TGTGCCAGCAGTTTATGGGGCGGAGGCAATCAGCCCCAGCATTTT | CASSLWGGGNQPQHF
. | TRBJ1-3 | . | TRBV28 | TGTGCCAGCAGTTTAGGCCAGGCGATTGGAAACACCATATATTTT | CASSLGQAIGNTIYF
. | TRBJ1-1 | . | TRBV28 | TGTGCCAGCAGTACTCGGTCGGGAGGGGACACTGAAGCTTTCTTT | CASSTRSGGDTEAFF
. | TRBJ2-1 | once | TRBV5-1 | TGCGCCAGCAGCCCATTAGTCGAGAATGAGCAGTTCTTC | CASSPLVENEQFF